The sequence of this T cell receptor beta chain was determined in a study of T-cell reconstitution after alpha-beta-depleted transplantation in children. Overall study findings and caveats: Once a year had passed after transplant, T-cell counts and diversity came mostly from newly produced T cells. About two months after transplant, alpha-beta T cells reportedly came from several hundred expanded graft clones.

Points on this clonotype: The antigen is unknown.

Preparation of the TCRbeta library was carried out with unique molecular identifiers. TCRdb called the PCR reads again in MiXCR, with one record for every CDR3 protein. The repertoire holds about 460,000 distinct CDR3 sequences, with about 10% as singletons. Material: PBMCs, mostly from graft donor cells, obtained 180 days after TCRalphabeta/CD19-depleted stem cell transplant. This clonotype originated in a female patient aged 2 to 10 who had a stem cell transplant for aplastic anemia, so the T cells may come from the graft donor.

In nucleotides, the CDR3 is TGTGCCAGCACCCCTGACAGGTACAATGAGCAGTTCTTC. Translated, it gives CASTPDRYNEQFF. The rearrangement joins TRBV5-6 to TRBJ2-1, with a possible D match to TRBD1 (6 bases). This CDR3 region has 13 residues. Germline-derived CDR1 and CDR2 are SGHDT and YYEEEE. The V end was cut by 6 bases, the J end by 4 bases, with 11 bases between.